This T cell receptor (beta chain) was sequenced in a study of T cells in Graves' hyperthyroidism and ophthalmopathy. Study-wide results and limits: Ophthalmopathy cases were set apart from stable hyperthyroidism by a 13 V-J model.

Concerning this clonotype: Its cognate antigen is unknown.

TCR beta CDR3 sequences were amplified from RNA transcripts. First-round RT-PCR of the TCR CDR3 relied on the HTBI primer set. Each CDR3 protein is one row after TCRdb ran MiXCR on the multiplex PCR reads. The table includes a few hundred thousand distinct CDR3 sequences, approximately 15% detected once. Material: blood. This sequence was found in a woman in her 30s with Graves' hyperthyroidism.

CDR3 in DNA: TGCAGTGCTAGACCATCTCAGGGGGCGGTCACCGGGGAGCTGTTTTTT. It codes for CSARPSQGAVTGELFF. The chain couples TRBV20-1 to TRBJ2-2; 8 nucleotides agree with TRBD1. V lost 2 bases and J lost 4; bases outside the gene matches: 9. The CDR3 covers 16 residues. Germline V gives CDR1 DFQATT, CDR2 SNEGSKA (reference sequence).